This TCR beta chain was captured by sequencing in a study of CD8+ T cells in alopecia areata. cDNA prepared by RNA extraction and subsequent reverse transcription served as the template for sequencing. Assay: immunoSEQ multiplex PCR; the TCRdb copy retains only in-frame clones and omits some. Of a few hundred thousand clones listed, more than 60% are singletons. Treatment in this sample: oral pan-JAK inhibitor, 5-10 mg twice daily. Germline-derived CDR1 and CDR2 are MGHDK and SYGVNS. The CDR3 length is 14 residues. V lost 2 bases and J lost 0, with 8 bases in between. The sequence came from a human donor with alopecia areata. V and J are TRBV25-1 and TRBJ2-7, with D unclear. The sequences come from CD4+ T cells sorted from blood, collected at approximately week 45, from a patient treated with tofacitinib. CDR3 nucleotides: TGTGCCAGCAGTGAAAAGCTGAGCTCCTACGAGCAGTACTTC. It translates to CASSEKLSSYEQYF.